In its sample, the clone carrying this TCR beta chain was seen once. Its antigen is not known. 13 Jbeta primers and 60 Vbeta primers were used for the PCR. Original processing notes: Around 10 million shared chains were among approximately 87 million unique TCR beta chains counted in a later analysis. Using immunoSEQ multiplex PCR, the repertoire was profiled, and TCRdb retains in-frame clones only, with some absent. The V and J calls and the clone size are those of that table, but D and trimming were determined from the DNA. The sample yields roughly 100,000 clones, roughly 80% seen once. This sample is part of a study of cytomegalovirus exposure and HLA in healthy donors. Study at large: There were approximately 80 million unique TCRs (from HLA-typed donors) in an early data release. Overall study findings and caveats: Rare TCR sequences dominated, though some public TCRs recurred in many donors. The authors later found TCR association rates varying by HLA locus, with DRB1 most and HLA-C fewest.

V dropped 0 bases and J dropped 4 bases, with 13 bases sitting between them. This CDR3 has 16 residues. The sequence came from a woman between 35 and 50 years old in good health and CMV-seropositive. Sequencing input: PBMCs. The rearrangement links TRBV23-1 to TRBJ2-1, with a tentative D call TRBD1 (5 bases). TRBV23-1 qualifies as an ORF whose function is uncertain. The DNA of the CDR3 is TGCGCCAGCAGTCAATCGACAGCTTTGAGTTACAATGAGCAGTTCTTC. This translates into CASSQSTALSYNEQFF.